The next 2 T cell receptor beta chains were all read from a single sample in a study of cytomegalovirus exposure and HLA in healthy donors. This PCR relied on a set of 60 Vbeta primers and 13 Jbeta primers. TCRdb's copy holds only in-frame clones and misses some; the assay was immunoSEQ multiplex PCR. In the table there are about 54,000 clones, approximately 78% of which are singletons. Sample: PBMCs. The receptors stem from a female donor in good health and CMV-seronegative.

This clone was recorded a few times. The CDR3 bases are TGTGCCAGCTCACCGGTAACAGGGAATACTGAAGCTTTCTTT. It codes for CASSPVTGNTEAFF. The rearrangement uses TRBV18 and TRBJ1-1; the D gene is possibly TRBD1 (6 bases). CDR1 KGHSH and CDR2 LQKENI come from the germline V gene. V gave up 3 bases and J gave up 5 bases, with 13 bases separating them. CDR3 length: 14 amino acids.

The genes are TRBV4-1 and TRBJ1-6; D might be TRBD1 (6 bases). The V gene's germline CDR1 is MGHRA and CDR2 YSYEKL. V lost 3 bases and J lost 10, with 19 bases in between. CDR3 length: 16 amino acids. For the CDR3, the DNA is TGCGCCAGCAGCCAGGAGCCAGGAGGCAGGGGATCACCCCTCCACTTT. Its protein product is CASSQEPGGRGSPLHF.